This is a list of T cell receptor beta chains from one sample in a study of human T cells and chemical hapten exposure. In TCRdb, the RACE reads were re-called with MiXCR into one record per CDR3 protein. The sample contains approximately 86,000 distinct CDR3 sequences, 11% of which appear only once. The source material was whole blood, sampled in connection with sensitization to the hapten diphenylcyclopropenone (DPC). The origin of the receptors is a young woman with alopecia areata. Some clones in this sample may be carry-over from other donors' samples. The conserved cysteine and the conserved F or W are not part of the CDR3 here.

j_call	cdr3_length	v_call	cdr3_aa
TRBJ2-5	12	TRBV4-1	ASSPLEGQETQY
TRBJ1-6	12	TRBV12-3/TRBV12-4	ASSWTKGNSPLH
TRBJ1-5	13	TRBV5-5	ASSSNGQNNQPQH
TRBJ2-3	12	TRBV6-5	ASSYGTARDTQY
TRBJ2-2	14	TRBV5-1	ASSLLWESNTGELF
TRBJ2-1	12	TRBV18	ASSPELAHNEQF
TRBJ1-1	13	TRBV6-1	ASSEYGGAGTEAF
TRBJ2-7	13	TRBV27	ASSLSLSGSDEQY
TRBJ1-1	8	TRBV29-1	SAALEEAF
TRBJ1-1	12	TRBV12-3/TRBV12-4	ASSLTGEYTEAF
TRBJ2-2	15	TRBV27	ASSLRVYPVNTGELF
TRBJ1-5	12	TRBV5-1	ASSLGDTNQPQH
TRBJ2-2	11	TRBV29-1	SVGPMNTGELF
TRBJ1-4	15	TRBV3-1	ASSQGISAGASEKLF
TRBJ2-1	14	TRBV7-9	ASSSDRGESYNEQF
TRBJ1-3	13	TRBV12-3/TRBV12-4	ASTMGLRSGNTIY
TRBJ1-3	13	TRBV5-1	ASSPVGGNDRTIY
TRBJ2-5	12	TRBV9	ASSGGQTQETQY
TRBJ2-1	19	TRBV4-2	ASSQATDRRGKEGPYNEQF
TRBJ2-5	10	TRBV29-1	SVGGLQETQY
TRBJ1-2	11	TRBV6-5	ASSGGRSYGYT
TRBJ1-2	11	TRBV29-1	SASGAFYYGYT
TRBJ1-2	11	TRBV30	AWSVSKNYGYT
TRBJ1-5	11	TRBV29-1	SVGARGDQPQH
TRBJ1-5	11	TRBV20-1	SARQPGDQPQH
TRBJ2-5	11	TRBV29-1	SACGTAQETQY
TRBJ1-1	14	TRBV29-1	SVDLSRTTSNTEAF
TRBJ1-1	12	TRBV28	ASSGTGEHGEAF
TRBJ2-1	13	TRBV12-3/TRBV12-4	ASSFGGSSYNEQF
TRBJ2-3	13	TRBV6-4	ASSAGTGETDTQY
TRBJ1-2	12	TRBV5-1	ASSYGTGLYGYT
TRBJ1-1	18	TRBV12-3/TRBV12-4	ASSSLRQGLTLQRGTEAF
TRBJ1-3	13	TRBV12-3/TRBV12-4	ASSLGQGSGNTIY
TRBJ2-3	10	TRBV11-3	ASARTPDTQY
TRBJ2-3	14	TRBV5-1	ASRTVDRGLTDTQY
TRBJ2-1	8	TRBV10-2	ASKLNEQF
TRBJ1-2	15	TRBV6-2/TRBV6-3	ASSYDRRAALDYGYT
TRBJ1-6	9	TRBV28	ASSSQSALH
TRBJ2-7	14	TRBV5-1	ASSTGTSGRAHEQY
TRBJ2-3	14	TRBV7-2	ASSLEGTSGVTTQY
TRBJ2-3	13	TRBV7-9	ASSLLAGVTDTQY
TRBJ2-2	14	TRBV19	ASRSSGRIDPGELF
TRBJ2-1	10	TRBV10-3	AISETGSEQF
TRBJ1-6	13	TRBV6-5	ASSYTGTGSSPLH
TRBJ1-6	17	TRBV12-2	ASRLVLGGLQRCNSPLH
TRBJ2-6	12	TRBV5-1	ASSLTGEANVLT
TRBJ1-1	12	TRBV4-1	ASSLTAVNTEAF
TRBJ2-1	14	TRBV24-1	ATSDPGTSGSYEQF
TRBJ2-5	9	TRBV29-1	SVEVQETQY
TRBJ2-3	13	TRBV20-1	SARDQGPSTDTQY